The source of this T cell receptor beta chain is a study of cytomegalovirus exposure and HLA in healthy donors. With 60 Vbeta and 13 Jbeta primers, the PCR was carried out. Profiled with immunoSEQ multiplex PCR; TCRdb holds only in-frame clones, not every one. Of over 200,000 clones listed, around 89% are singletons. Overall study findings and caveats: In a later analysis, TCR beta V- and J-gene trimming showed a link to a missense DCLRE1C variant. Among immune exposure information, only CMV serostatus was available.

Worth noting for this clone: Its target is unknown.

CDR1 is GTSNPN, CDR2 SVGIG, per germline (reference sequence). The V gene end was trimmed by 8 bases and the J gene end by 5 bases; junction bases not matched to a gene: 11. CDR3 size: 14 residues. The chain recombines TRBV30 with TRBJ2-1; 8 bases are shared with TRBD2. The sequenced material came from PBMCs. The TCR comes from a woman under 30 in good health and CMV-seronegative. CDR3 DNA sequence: TGTGCCGGACACTCAGCGGGAGTCCACAATGAGCAGTTCTTC. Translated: CAGHSAGVHNEQFF.